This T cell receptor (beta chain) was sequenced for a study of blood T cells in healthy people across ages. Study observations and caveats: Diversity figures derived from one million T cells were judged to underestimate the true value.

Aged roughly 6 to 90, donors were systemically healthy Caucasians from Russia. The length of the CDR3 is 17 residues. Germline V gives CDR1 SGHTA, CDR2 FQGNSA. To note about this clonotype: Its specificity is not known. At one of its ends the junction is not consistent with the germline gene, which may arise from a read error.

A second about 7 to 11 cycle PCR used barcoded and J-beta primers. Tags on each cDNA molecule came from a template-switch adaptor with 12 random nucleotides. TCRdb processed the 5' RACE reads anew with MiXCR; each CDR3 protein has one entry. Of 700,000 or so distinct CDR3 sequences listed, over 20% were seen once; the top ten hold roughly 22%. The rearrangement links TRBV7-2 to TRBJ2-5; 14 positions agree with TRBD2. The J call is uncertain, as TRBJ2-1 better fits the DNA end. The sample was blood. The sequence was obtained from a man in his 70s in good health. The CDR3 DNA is TGTGCCTGCAGCATAACGCCGGGACTAGCGGGAGCGAATGAGCAGTTCTTC. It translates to CACSITPGLAGANEQFF.